This TCR beta chain was identified during a study of identical twins. Study conclusions and caveats: Conclusions were drawn cross-sectionally by statistical analysis, without following the same donors. There was an excess of low generation probability in the out-of-frame alpha sequences that twins shared.

cDNA molecules carried unique molecular identifiers, and template switching added a universal primer site. Via MiXCR, TCRdb re-called the 5' RACE reads, giving one row per CDR3 protein. This sample has about 810,000 distinct CDR3 sequences; around 12% occur once, and the top ten carry around 1.5%. Trimming cost V 0 bases and J 12 bases, with 21 bases left between them. Germline V gives CDR1 MNHEY, CDR2 SVGAGI. This CDR3 has 16 residues. In this sample, this clonotype turned up a few times. What it binds is not known. The sample was also linked to a second study, of yellow fever vaccine responses in identical twins.

Sequenced: PBMCs. This chain links TRBV6-5 with TRBJ2-1; weak D call: TRBD2 (6 bases). The sequence derives from a woman younger than 30 in good health. CDR3 in amino acids: CASSYSERTTMSSQFF. The DNA for the CDR3 is TGTGCCAGCAGTTACTCGGAGCGGACTACCATGTCGTCGCAGTTCTTC.